This record concerns one T cell receptor beta chain sequence. Its antigen is unknown. The data were obtained in a study of cytomegalovirus exposure and HLA in healthy donors. Whole-study results and caveats: The authors enumerated some 160 TCR beta chains as linked to cytomegalovirus. Other equally common chains were less clonally expanded than HLA-associated TCR beta chains, a later analysis showed. In an earlier analysis, about 87% or about 30%: the productive usage of most TCR beta V segments.

The germline V gene has CDR1 ENHRY and CDR2 SYGVKD. V shed 3 bases and J 11 bases; nucleotides not matched to a gene: 13. The CDR3 covers 15 residues. PCR involved 60 Vbeta and 13 Jbeta primers. In the source study's methods: Unique TCR beta chains numbered approximately 80 million in a later analysis, with approximately 10 million shared. TCRdb keeps only in-frame clones here, not all; method: immunoSEQ multiplex PCR. V and J calls and clone size are given by that table; D and trimming were obtained from the DNA. This table has around 39,000 clones, approximately 80% appearing once. Sequences were obtained from PBMCs. This TCR was recovered from a man aged 30 to 39 in good health and CMV-seronegative. V and J are TRBV10-3 and TRBJ1-1; 9 bases fit TRBD1. The CDR3 sequence: CAISDRDREGWGAFF. The CDR3 region has the DNA TGTGCCATCAGTGACCGGGACAGGGAAGGGTGGGGGGCTTTCTTT.